Listed below are T cell receptor beta chains from one sample, sequenced in a study of cytomegalovirus exposure and HLA in healthy donors. Here immunoSEQ multiplex PCR was the method, and the copy in TCRdb shows in-frame clones only, minus some. The sample includes roughly 100,000 clones. Source material: PBMCs. These receptors came from a man aged 50-60 years in good health and CMV-seropositive. CDR3s include the opening cysteine and the closing phenylalanine or tryptophan. Fields, in order: J gene, D gene, V gene, CDR3 DNA, CDR3 protein. D genes are given only for firm matches.

>TRBJ1-2|.|TRBV7-2
TGTGCCAGCAGCACCCGTGGGGGGACGGGCGGCTACACCTTC
CASSTRGGTGGYTF
>TRBJ1-2|TRBD1|TRBV19
TGTGCCAGTAGTTATCGACAGGGAAGCAATGGCTACACCTTC
CASSYRQGSNGYTF
>TRBJ2-2|TRBD2|TRBV5-1
TGCGCCAGCAGCCGTAACTGGGCGACTAGCGGGACTGGGGAGCTGTTTTTT
CASSRNWATSGTGELFF
>TRBJ1-1|TRBD1|TRBV18
TGTGCCAGCTCACCATGGACAGGGGGCCCAGACACTGAAGCTTTCTTT
CASSPWTGGPDTEAFF
>TRBJ2-4|TRBD2|TRBV7-2
TGTGCCAGCAGCTTAGAAGCGGGAGTTTCCATTCAGTACTTC
CASSLEAGVSIQYF
>TRBJ1-2|.|TRBV5-1
TGCGCCAGCCTCCCTGGCTACACCTTC
CASLPGYTF
>TRBJ2-7|TRBD2|TRBV28
TGTGCCAGCACCTCCGGGGGGACCGCGACCTACGAGCAGTACTTC
CASTSGGTATYEQYF
>TRBJ2-1|TRBD2|TRBV10-1
TGCGCCAGCAGTGAGAGGACTAGCGGGCTAAATGAGCAGTTCTTC
CASSERTSGLNEQFF
>TRBJ2-2|.|TRBV30
TGTGCCTGCGGCGCGGGGCGGTGGACCGGGGAGCTGTTTTTT
CACGAGRWTGELFF
>TRBJ2-1|TRBD2|TRBV30
TGTGCCCAAACTAGCGGGAGGAAGTACAATGAGCAGTTCTTC
CAQTSGRKYNEQFF
>TRBJ2-5|.|TRBV9
TGTGCCAGCAGCGTAGAGGTGGGACTGGAGACCCAGTACTTC
CASSVEVGLETQYF
>TRBJ1-3|.|TRBV29-1
TGCAGCGCCTCACCGGGACTAGGCGGAAACACCATATATTTT
CSASPGLGGNTIYF
>TRBJ2-7|TRBD1|TRBV11-3
TGTGCCAGCAGCTTTGCGGACAGGTCCTACGAGCAGTACTTC
CASSFADRSYEQYF
>TRBJ2-7|TRBD2|TRBV5-1
TGCGCCAGCAGCTCCGCACTAGCGGGCCTGGAGCAGTACTTC
CASSSALAGLEQYF
>TRBJ2-7|TRBD2|TRBV5-1
TGCGCCAGCAGCTTGCGGGGGGACGACTACGAGCAGTACTTC
CASSLRGDDYEQYF
>TRBJ2-3|TRBD2|TRBV12-5
TGTGCTAGTGGTCCACCGCCGGGACTAGCGTTCAGCACAGATACGCAGTATTTT
CASGPPPGLAFSTDTQYF
>TRBJ2-1|.|TRBV11-3
TGTGCCAGCAGCTTCTCGGTTGCTAGTCAGATCTCCTACAATGAGCAGTTCTTC
CASSFSVASQISYNEQFF
>TRBJ1-2|.|TRBV5-1
TGCGCCAGCAGCTTGGTACCACCGCGGGGGGCCGACCGCTATGGCTACACCTTC
CASSLVPPRGADRYGYTF
>TRBJ1-1|TRBD1|TRBV5-4
TGTGCCAGCAGCAATGACAGGGGCGACACTGAAGCTTTCTTT
CASSNDRGDTEAFF
>TRBJ1-5|.|TRBV25-1
TGTGCCAGCAGTGAGAACATTCCCAATCAGCCCCAGCATTTT
CASSENIPNQPQHF
>TRBJ2-6|TRBD1|TRBV6-6
TGTGCCACGGGGGACAGGGTACCCCCAGGGGCCAACGTCCTGACTTTC
CATGDRVPPGANVLTF
>TRBJ1-2|TRBD1|TRBV19
TGTGCCAGTACCATATTGGCTGGACAGGGGACCAACTATGGCTACACCTTC
CASTILAGQGTNYGYTF
>TRBJ1-3|.|TRBV14
TGTGCCAGCAGCCTACAGTGGGGGCACACCATATATTTT
CASSLQWGHTIYF
>TRBJ2-7|TRBD2|TRBV6-6
TGTGCCAGCGAGAGACTAGCGGGATTGTACGAGCAGTACTTC
CASERLAGLYEQYF
>TRBJ2-1|TRBD2|TRBV19
TGTGCCAGTACGGGTCTAGCGGCCCCCTCCTACAATGAGCAGTTCTTC
CASTGLAAPSYNEQFF
>TRBJ2-1|TRBD2|TRBV5-4
TGTGCCAGCAGCTTGGGGAGGTCTAGCGGGAATAGAAATGAGCAGTTCTTC
CASSLGRSSGNRNEQFF
>TRBJ1-2|.|TRBV29-1
TGCAGCGCTCCCCGGACAGCGGGAGGCTACACCTTC
CSAPRTAGGYTF
>TRBJ1-2|.|TRBV6-1
TGTGCCAGCAGTGAAGTCGGTAGGGGGGGCTACACCTTC
CASSEVGRGGYTF
>TRBJ2-7|TRBD2|TRBV6-1
TGTGCCAGCAGATTCTCTAGCGGCAGCTCCTACGAGCAGTACTTC
CASRFSSGSSYEQYF
>TRBJ2-7|TRBD2|TRBV18
TGTGCCAGCTCACCAAGGGGACTAGCGGGCACCTACGAGCAGTACTTC
CASSPRGLAGTYEQYF
>TRBJ1-3|TRBD1|TRBV29-1
TGCAGCGCAGGACAGGGAACGCTTTCGTATGGAAACACCATATATTTT
CSAGQGTLSYGNTIYF
>TRBJ1-1|TRBD1|TRBV19
TGTGCCAGTAGTCGGACAGGGGGCGGACTACACCCTGAAGCTTTCTTT
CASSRTGGGLHPEAFF
>TRBJ2-1|.|TRBV9
TGTGCCAGCAGCGTAGCCTTGTACAATGAGCAGTTCTTC
CASSVALYNEQFF
>TRBJ2-5|TRBD1|TRBV18
TGTGCCAGCTCGCCCCAGGGGGCGAGAGAGACCCAGTACTTC
CASSPQGARETQYF
>TRBJ2-5|.|TRBV25-1
TGTGCCAGCAGTGAACCTCTACAACAGGTCGCACAAGAGACCCAGTACTTC
CASSEPLQQVAQETQYF
>TRBJ1-1|TRBD1|TRBV2
TGTGCCAGCAGTCCCGTGAAGGGTCGACAGGGTGAAGCTTTCTTT
CASSPVKGRQGEAFF